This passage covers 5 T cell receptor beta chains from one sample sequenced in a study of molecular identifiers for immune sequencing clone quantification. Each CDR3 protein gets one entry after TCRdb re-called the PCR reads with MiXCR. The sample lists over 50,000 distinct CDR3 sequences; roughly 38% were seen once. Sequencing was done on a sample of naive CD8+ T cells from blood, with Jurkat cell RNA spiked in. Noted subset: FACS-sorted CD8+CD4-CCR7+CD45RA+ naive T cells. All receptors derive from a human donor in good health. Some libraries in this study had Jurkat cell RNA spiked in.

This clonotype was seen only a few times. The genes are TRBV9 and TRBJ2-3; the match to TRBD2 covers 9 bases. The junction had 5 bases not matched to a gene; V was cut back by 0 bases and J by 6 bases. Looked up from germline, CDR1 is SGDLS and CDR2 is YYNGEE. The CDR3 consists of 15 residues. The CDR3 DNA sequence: TGTGCCAGCAGCGTAGGCGGGAGGGGGTTTGATACGCAGTATTTT. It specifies CASSVGGRGFDTQYF.

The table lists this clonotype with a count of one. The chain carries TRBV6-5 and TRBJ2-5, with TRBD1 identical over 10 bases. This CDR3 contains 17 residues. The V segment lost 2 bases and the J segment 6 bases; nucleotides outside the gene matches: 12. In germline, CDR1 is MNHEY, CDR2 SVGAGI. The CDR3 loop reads CASSYPSVTGGAQTQYF. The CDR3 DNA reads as TGTGCCAGCAGTTACCCGTCGGTGACAGGGGGCGCGCAGACCCAGTACTTC.

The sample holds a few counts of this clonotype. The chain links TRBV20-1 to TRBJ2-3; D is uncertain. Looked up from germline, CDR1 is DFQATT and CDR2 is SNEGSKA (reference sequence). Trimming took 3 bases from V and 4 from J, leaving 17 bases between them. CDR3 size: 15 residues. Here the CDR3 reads CSASLISTPSDTQYF. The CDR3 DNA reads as TGCAGTGCTAGCCTAATTAGTACCCCCTCAGATACGCAGTATTTT.

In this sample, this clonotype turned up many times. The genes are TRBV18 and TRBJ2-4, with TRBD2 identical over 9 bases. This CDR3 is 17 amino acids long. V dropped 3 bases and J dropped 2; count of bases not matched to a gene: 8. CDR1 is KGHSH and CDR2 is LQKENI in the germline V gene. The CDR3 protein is CASSPLAGESPKNIQYF. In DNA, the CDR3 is TGTGCCAGCTCACCTTTAGCGGGAGAATCCCCCAAAAACATTCAGTACTTC.

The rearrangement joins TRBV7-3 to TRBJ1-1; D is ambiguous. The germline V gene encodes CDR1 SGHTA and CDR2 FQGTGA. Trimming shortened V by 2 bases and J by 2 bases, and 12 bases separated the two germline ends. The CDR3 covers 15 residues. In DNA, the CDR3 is TGTGCCAGCAGCTTACAAGGCCAGCCCAACACTGAAGCTTTCTTT. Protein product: CASSLQGQPNTEAFF. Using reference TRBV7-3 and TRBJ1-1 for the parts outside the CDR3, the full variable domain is GAGVSQTPSNKVTEKGKYVELRCDPISGHTALYWYRQSLGQGPEFLIYFQGTGAADDSGLPNDRFFAVRPEGSVSTLKIQRTERGDSAVYLCASSLQGQPNTEAFFGQGTRLTVV.